This T cell receptor (beta chain) comes out of a study of cytomegalovirus exposure and HLA in healthy donors. As for this clone: Its target is not known.

Findings and limits, study-wide: The study flagged some 170 TCR beta chains as cytomegalovirus-associated.

Amplification used 60 Vbeta primers and 13 Jbeta primers. Clones were read by immunoSEQ multiplex PCR, and TCRdb kept only the in-frame ones, dropping some. The sample lists fewer than 200,000 clones, over 60% occurring once. CDR3 length: 14 amino acids. V gave up 4 bases and J gave up 4 bases, with 15 bases separating them. The germline V gene encodes CDR1 SGHNT and CDR2 YYREEE (reference sequence). J is TRBJ2-7 and V is TRBV5-4; weak D call: TRBD1 (6 bases). The clonotype originates from a girl between 5 and 17 years old in good health and CMV-seronegative. The sequenced sample was PBMCs. CDR3 region: CASSPGVLGYEQYF. The CDR3 coding sequence is TGTGCCAGCAGCCCAGGGGTCCTCGGGTACGAGCAGTACTTC.